This note documents a single T cell receptor beta chain sequence. There are 15 residues in the CDR3. Per the germline V gene, CDR1 is GTSNPN and CDR2 is SVGIG (reference sequence). V dropped 4 bases and J dropped 4 bases, with 19 bases sitting between them. This specimen belongs to a study of tumor-infiltrating lymphocytes in primary liver carcinoma. The template, about 540 ng total RNA, yielded TCR beta cDNA made with a constant-region primer. TCR beta libraries came from three nested multiplex PCR rounds using slightly modified ARM-PCR. Investigators reported that the first two PCR rounds, at 10 cycles each, used TRBV1-TRBV30 forward primers with a C-beta reverse primer. One entry per CDR3 protein, called by TCRdb with MiXCR from the multiplex PCR reads. The sample includes about 99,000 distinct CDR3 sequences, around three quarters of them seen just once. Co-extraction of RNA and DNA was performed on roughly 20-31 mg of unsorted bulk tissue. The patients, who had chronic HBV infection, were treatment-naive (untreated).

The clonotype was recovered from an older woman with primary liver carcinoma and hepatitis B virus infection. Sequenced sample: liver tumor tissue from sampling region 5. Stated subset: tumor region T5, tumor centre. The chain uses TRBV30 and TRBJ1-1; D gene unclear. This CDR3 is CAWKHGGGEGTEAFF. The CDR3 bases are TGTGCCTGGAAACATGGAGGCGGAGAGGGCACTGAAGCTTTCTTT.